This T cell receptor beta chain stems from a study of T cell repertoires in cytomegalovirus infection (dated by TCRdb to the late 2010s). About the study as a whole: Donor HLA type was relevant to the analysis, because carriage of CMV infection together with the matching HLA type was indicated by public TCR beta signatures. Findings and caveats that apply to the study as a whole: In both this cohort and an independent cohort of more than 350 donors, the cumulative frequency of public TCR beta family members distinguished carriers of CMV infection plus the relevant HLA type. In the ex vivo response, HLA-C-restricted CMV-specific TCR beta clonotypes were dominant, and in two of eight donors the single most frequent clonotype came from this HLA-C-restricted group.

With regard to this clonotype: Its antigen target is currently unknown. The junction departs from the called germline gene at one end, perhaps through a read error.

Its CDR3 holds 15 amino acids, cysteine through phenylalanine. Only the CDR3 part of the read is kept: 45 bases, read in frame from the first base. The germline V gene yields ENHRY for CDR1 and SYGVKD for CDR2. Sequencer: Illumina HiSeq 1500. TCRdb passed the public sequencing reads through fastp at Q25 and MiXCR, retaining productive beta sequences. Rows are combined by CDR3 protein, so each entry shows the most common genes and DNA. This sample lists about 260,000 distinct CDR3 sequences; 12% to 15% were detected once. Around 8.7% of the sample is held by the ten biggest clonotypes. The receptor's source is a human donor in good health (CMV status not recorded). Some clones in this sample may be carry-over from other donors' samples. The material sequenced was PBMCs. The rearrangement joined TRBV10-3 to TRBJ1-2; possibly the D gene is TRBD1, per 5 matching bases. The sequenced DNA is TGTGCCATCCGTGATGTGGGCAGGGAAAGTTATGGCTACACCTTC. Translated, it reads CAIRDVGRESYGYTF.